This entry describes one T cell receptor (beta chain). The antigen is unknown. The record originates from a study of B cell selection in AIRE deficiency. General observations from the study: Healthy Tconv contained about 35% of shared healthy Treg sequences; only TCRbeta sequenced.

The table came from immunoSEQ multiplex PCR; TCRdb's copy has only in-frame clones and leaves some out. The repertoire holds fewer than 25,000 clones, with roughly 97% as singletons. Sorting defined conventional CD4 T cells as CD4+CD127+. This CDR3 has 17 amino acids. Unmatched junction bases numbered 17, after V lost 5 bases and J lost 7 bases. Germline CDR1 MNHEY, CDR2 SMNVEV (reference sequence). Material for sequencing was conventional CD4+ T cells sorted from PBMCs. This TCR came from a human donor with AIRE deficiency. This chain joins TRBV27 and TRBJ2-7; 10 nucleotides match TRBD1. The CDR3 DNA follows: TGTGCCAGCAGTCACCGGGACAGGGGTTCTAAAGTTGGGGAGCAGTACTTC. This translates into CASSHRDRGSKVGEQYF.